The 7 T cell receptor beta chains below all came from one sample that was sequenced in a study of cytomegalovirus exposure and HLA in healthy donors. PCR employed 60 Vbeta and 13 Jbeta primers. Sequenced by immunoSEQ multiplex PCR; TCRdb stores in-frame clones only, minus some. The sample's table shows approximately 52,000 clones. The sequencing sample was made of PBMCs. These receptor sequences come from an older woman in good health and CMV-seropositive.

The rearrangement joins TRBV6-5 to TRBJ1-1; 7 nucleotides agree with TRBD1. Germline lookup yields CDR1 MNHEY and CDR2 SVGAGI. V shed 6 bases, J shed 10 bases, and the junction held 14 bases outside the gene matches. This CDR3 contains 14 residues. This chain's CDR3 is CASSPGDSPQGAFF. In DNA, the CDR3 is TGTGCCAGCAGCCCGGGGGACAGTCCCCAAGGAGCTTTCTTT.

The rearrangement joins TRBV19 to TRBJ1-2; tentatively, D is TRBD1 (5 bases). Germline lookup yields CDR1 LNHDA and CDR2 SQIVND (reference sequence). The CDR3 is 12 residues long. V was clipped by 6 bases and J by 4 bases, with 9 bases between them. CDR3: CASSRDFYGYTF. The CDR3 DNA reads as TGTGCCAGTAGCAGGGATTTCTATGGCTACACCTTC.

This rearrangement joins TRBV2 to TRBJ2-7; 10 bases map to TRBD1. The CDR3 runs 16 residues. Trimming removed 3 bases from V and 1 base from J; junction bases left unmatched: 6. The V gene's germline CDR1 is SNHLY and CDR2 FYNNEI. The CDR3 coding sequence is TGTGCCAGCAGTGATCGACAGGGGGCGATGTCCTACGAGCAGTACTTC. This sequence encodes CASSDRQGAMSYEQYF.

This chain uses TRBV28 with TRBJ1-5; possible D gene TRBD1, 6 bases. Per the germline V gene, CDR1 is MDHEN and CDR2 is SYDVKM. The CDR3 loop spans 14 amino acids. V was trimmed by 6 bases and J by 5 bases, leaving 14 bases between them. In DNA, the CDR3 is TGTGCCAGCAGCTTGCCACAGGGCCATCAGCCCCAGCATTTT. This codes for CASSLPQGHQPQHF.

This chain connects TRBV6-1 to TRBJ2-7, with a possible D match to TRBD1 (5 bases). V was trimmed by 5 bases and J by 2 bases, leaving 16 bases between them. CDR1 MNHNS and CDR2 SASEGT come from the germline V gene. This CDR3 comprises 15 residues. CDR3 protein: CASSRLYGAAYEQYF. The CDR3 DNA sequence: TGTGCCAGCAGTCGACTGTATGGGGCCGCCTACGAGCAGTACTTC.

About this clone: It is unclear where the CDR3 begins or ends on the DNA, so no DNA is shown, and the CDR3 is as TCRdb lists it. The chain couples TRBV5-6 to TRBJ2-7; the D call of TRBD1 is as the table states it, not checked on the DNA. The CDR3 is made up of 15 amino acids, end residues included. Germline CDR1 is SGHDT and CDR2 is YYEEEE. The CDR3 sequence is CASSLFGQGAYEQSF.

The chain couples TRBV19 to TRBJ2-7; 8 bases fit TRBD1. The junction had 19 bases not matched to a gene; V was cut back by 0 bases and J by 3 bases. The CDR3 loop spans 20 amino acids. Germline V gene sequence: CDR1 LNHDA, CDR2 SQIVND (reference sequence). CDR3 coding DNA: TGTGCCAGTAGTATAGAAGGGGCAGGGGGCACAGGACAAGCCCTCTACGAGCAGTACTTC. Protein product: CASSIEGAGGTGQALYEQYF.